Each of the 18 T cell receptor beta chains below was sequenced from the same sample in a study of blood T cell repertoires in COVID-19. TCRdb keeps only in-frame clones here, not all; method: immunoSEQ multiplex PCR. The data hold some 65,000 clones, with 74% observed a single time. Sequencing was carried out using peripheral blood. These receptors all stem from a woman of 80 years or more with acute or convalescent COVID-19.

V usage is TRBV7-9 and J usage is TRBJ2-2, with 8 bases lining up with TRBD2. The V and J ends lost 5 bases and 1 base, in that order; junction bases with no gene match: 6. From germline, CDR1 is SEHNR and CDR2 FQNEAQ (reference sequence). The CDR3 extends over 16 amino acids. The CDR3 nucleotides are TGTGCCAGCAGCATTAGCGGGACACTGAACACCGGGGAGCTGTTTTTT. Encoded protein: CASSISGTLNTGELFF.

V usage is TRBV27 and J usage is TRBJ2-3; a weak D match, TRBD1 (6 bases). The V end was cut by 5 bases, the J end by 7 bases, with 13 bases between. Germline loops: CDR1 MNHEY, CDR2 SMNVEV (reference sequence). This CDR3 has 13 residues. Here the CDR3 reads CASSGTLLNTQYF. CDR3 nucleotides: TGTGCCAGCAGTGGGACACTTCTAAATACGCAGTATTTT.

The J gene is TRBJ2-3, the V gene TRBV5-8, with TRBD1 identical over 9 bases. V was pared by 4 bases and J by 3 bases, with 9 bases of the junction left unmatched. Looked up from germline, CDR1 is SGHTS and CDR2 is YDEGEE. This CDR3 comprises 16 residues. As DNA, the CDR3 is TGTGCCAGCAGCCGGGGACAGGGTCTTAGGACAGATACGCAGTATTTT. This gives the protein CASSRGQGLRTDTQYF.

V gene TRBV27 combines with J gene TRBJ1-4; D is possibly TRBD1 (5 bases). Germline V gives CDR1 MNHEY, CDR2 SMNVEV (reference sequence). Trimming shortened V by 6 bases and J by 3 bases, and 11 bases separated the two germline ends. This CDR3 has 14 residues. The CDR3 bases are TGTGCCAGCAGGCCAGGGTGGGCTAATGAAAAACTGTTTTTT. It translates to CASRPGWANEKLFF.

This clone was seen only a few times. The genes are TRBV11-2 and TRBJ2-3; D is possibly TRBD2 (5 bases). Germline CDR1 SGHAT, CDR2 FQNNGV. CDR3 length equals 15 residues. V was trimmed by 5 bases and J by 2 bases, leaving 14 bases between them. The CDR3 spells CASSPRPGITDTQYF. The CDR3 DNA follows: TGTGCCAGCAGCCCCCGACCGGGAATCACAGATACGCAGTATTTT. The whole variable domain, remainder taken from reference TRBV11-2 and TRBJ2-3, is EAGVAQSPRYKIIEKRQSVAFWCNPISGHATLYWYQQILGQGPKLLIQFQNNGVVDDSQLPKDRFSAERLKGVDSTLKIQPAKLEDSAVYLCASSPRPGITDTQYFGPGTRLTVL.

This chain uses TRBV6-1 with TRBJ2-1, with D perhaps TRBD1 (6 bases). This CDR3 is 18 amino acids long. Trimming removed 3 bases at V and 0 bases at J, with 18 bases between. The germline gives CDR1 MNHNS, CDR2 SASEGT. CDR3 region: CASSDLHRVLSSYNEQFF. The CDR3 nucleotides are TGTGCCAGCAGTGACCTACACAGGGTCTTAAGCTCCTACAATGAGCAGTTCTTC.

The chain combines TRBV7-9 with TRBJ1-4, with D maybe TRBD1 (5 bases). The germline V gene encodes CDR1 SEHNR and CDR2 FQNEAQ (reference sequence). V dropped 1 base and J dropped 0 bases, with 12 bases sitting between them. The CDR3 extends over 17 amino acids. This chain's CDR3 is CASSLGGGASTNEKLFF. Written as DNA, the CDR3 is TGTGCCAGCAGCTTAGGGGGAGGGGCTTCAACTAATGAAAAACTGTTTTTT.

The chain employs TRBV9 and TRBJ1-2; D is unresolved. Germline V gives CDR1 SGDLS, CDR2 YYNGEE. The CDR3 runs 13 residues. V lost 4 bases and J lost 7, with 14 bases in between. DNA for the CDR3: TGTGCCAGCAGCCCCCGGACCGGAGGTGGCTACACCTTC. Protein: CASSPRTGGGYTF.

The chain is built from TRBV28 and TRBJ1-2; D perhaps matches TRBD1 (5 bases). CDR1 is MDHEN, CDR2 SYDVKM, per germline. The CDR3 is made up of 13 amino acids. The V end lost 6 bases, the J end lost 9 bases, and 17 bases lay between the germline ends. The CDR3: CASRGEGRMSYTF. In nucleotides, the CDR3 is TGTGCCAGCAGAGGGGAGGGCAGAATGAGCTACACCTTC.

The chain uses TRBV2 and TRBJ1-4; tentative D call: TRBD1 (5 bases). The CDR3 has 15 residues. Germline V gene lookup returns CDR1 SNHLY and CDR2 FYNNEI. V lost 8 bases, J lost 8 bases, and 21 bases lay in between. The CDR3 spells CASAKLGVRGEKLFF. CDR3 nucleotide sequence: TGTGCCAGCGCAAAACTAGGGGTCCGGGGGGAAAAACTGTTTTTT.

V gene TRBV24-1 combines with J gene TRBJ2-1; weak D call: TRBD2 (6 bases). The CDR3 is 14 residues long. CDR1 KGHDR and CDR2 SFDVKD come from the germline V gene. Deletions cut 5 bases from V and 7 bases from J, with 14 bases between. The CDR3 DNA sequence: TGTGCCACCAGTGGGTCGGGAGACGGTAATGAGCAGTTCTTC. This gives the protein CATSGSGDGNEQFF.

As concerns this clone: This sample also contains other DNA sequences that code for the same CDR3. V is TRBV9 and J is TRBJ1-4; D is unresolved. CDR1 is SGDLS and CDR2 is YYNGEE in the germline V gene. V was shortened by 0 bases and J by 5 bases, with 11 bases between the two germline ends. The CDR3 loop spans 15 amino acids. CDR3 bases: TGTGCCAGCAGCGTAGGAGGGCGGAGGAATGAAAAACTGTTTTTT. It encodes CASSVGGRRNEKLFF.

The genes are TRBV6-4 and TRBJ2-2, with D maybe TRBD1 (6 bases). V lost 6 bases to trimming and J lost 5 bases, with 13 bases between them. This CDR3 is built from 14 residues. From germline, CDR1 is MRHNA and CDR2 SNTAGT. The CDR3 region is CASSRQAGTGELFF. The CDR3 DNA reads as TGTGCCAGCAGCCGACAGGCCGGGACCGGGGAGCTGTTTTTT.

The table lists this clone with a count of one. The chain uses TRBV6-2 or TRBV6-3 and TRBJ2-1; 10 nucleotides match TRBD2. Germline-derived CDR1 and CDR2 are MNHEY and SVGEGT. CDR3 length: 15 amino acids. V dropped 2 bases and J dropped 7; count of bases not matched to a gene: 5. In nucleotides, the CDR3 is TGTGCCAGCAGTTACGGGCTAGCGGGAGTTAATGAGCAGTTCTTC. Its protein is CASSYGLAGVNEQFF.

The chain couples TRBV12-3 or TRBV12-4 to TRBJ2-3; 7 bases line up with TRBD2. The V and J ends lost 8 bases and 0 bases, in that order; junction bases with no gene match: 2. The CDR3 runs to 13 residues. CDR3 amino acids: CASGRGSTDTQYF. CDR3 coding DNA: TGTGCCAGCGGGCGGGGGAGCACAGATACGCAGTATTTT.

This clone has ten or more counts. The rearrangement links TRBV11-2 to TRBJ2-3; tentatively, D is TRBD1 (5 bases). Germline V gene sequence: CDR1 SGHAT, CDR2 FQNNGV. The V end was cut by 4 bases, the J end by 3 bases, with 17 bases between. There are 16 residues in the CDR3. The CDR3 nucleotides read TGTGCCAGCAGCTCGGACATCGCCCAACTTACAGATACGCAGTATTTT. This codes for CASSSDIAQLTDTQYF.

This chain uses TRBV19 with TRBJ2-3, with 8 nucleotides matching TRBD2. The CDR3 runs 15 residues. V gave up 4 bases and J gave up 1 base; unmatched junction bases: 4. The germline gives CDR1 LNHDA, CDR2 SQIVND (reference sequence). The CDR3 DNA sequence: TGTGCCAGTAGTACCGGACTAGCCGGCACAGATACGCAGTATTTT. Residues: CASSTGLAGTDTQYF. The variable domain in full, with the rest retrieved from reference TRBV19 and TRBJ2-3, is DGGITQSPKYLFRKEGQNVTLSCEQNLNHDAMYWYRQDPGQGLRLIYYSQIVNDFQKGDIAEGYSVSREKKESFPLTVTSAQKNPTAFYLCASSTGLAGTDTQYFGPGTRLTVL.

The gene calls are TRBV5-1 and TRBJ2-2; TRBD1 matches at 7 bases. Trimming cost V 7 bases and J 1 base; bases outside gene matches: 7. CDR1 is SGHRS and CDR2 is YFSETQ in the germline V gene. This CDR3 comprises 15 residues. The CDR3 sequence is CASGRQGGNTGELFF. The DNA for the CDR3 is TGCGCCAGCGGCCGACAGGGTGGGAACACCGGGGAGCTGTTTTTT.